Reported below is one T cell receptor (beta chain). CD4+ and CD8+ T cells were sorted from PBMCs. The V gene's germline CDR1 is SGHTA and CDR2 FQGNSA. V shed 4 bases and J shed 6 bases, with 13 bases lying between them. The CDR3 runs to 13 residues. RNA was extracted and reverse transcribed into cDNA as the sequencing template. The assay was immunoSEQ multiplex PCR, and TCRdb's table has in-frame clones only and misses some. The table shows 140,000 or so clones, with 51% occurring only once. The source of the sample is a study of CD8+ T cells in alopecia areata. On the study more broadly: The drug, oral tofacitinib, was given to treated patients at 5 to 10 mg twice daily. Tofacitinib dosing lasted 6 to 18 months, which was then followed by 6 months off drug.

This material consisted of CD4+ T cells sorted from blood, taken at week 0. The sequence was collected from a human donor with alopecia areata. The chain employs TRBV7-2 and TRBJ2-7; D may match TRBD1 or TRBD2 (5 bases each). This CDR3 is CASSSGREGEQYF. In DNA, the CDR3 is TGTGCCAGCAGCTCGGGACGCGAGGGCGAGCAGTACTTC.